Listed here is a single T cell receptor (beta chain). This specimen comes from a study of blood T cell repertoires in COVID-19. Looking at the study overall: Specimens from acute and convalescent COVID-19 originated in the United States, Italy and Spain. T cells, B-cell-depleted T cells, or PBMCs provided the cDNA or gDNA that served as material.

This CDR3 has 16 amino acids. Trimming cost V 3 bases and J 6 bases; bases outside gene matches: 7. Germline lookup yields CDR1 LNHNV and CDR2 YYDKDF (reference sequence). Under the authors' procedure: Cell counts per sample came from amplifying reference gene primers. The assay was immunoSEQ multiplex PCR, and TCRdb's table has in-frame clones only and misses some. The DNA was the basis for D and trimming; V, J and clone size are from that table. This table holds around 100,000 clones, roughly 92% found once. This rearrangement joins TRBV15 to TRBJ1-6; the match to TRBD1 covers 8 bases. The sequenced sample was peripheral blood. The receptor comes from a man in his sixties or seventies with acute or convalescent COVID-19. CDR3 in DNA: TGTGCCACCAGCAGTACCGGGACAGGCTCTAATTCACCCCTCCACTTT. Translation gives CATSSTGTGSNSPLHF.